A single sample is the source of the 17 T cell receptor beta chains below, sequenced in a study of shared clonotypes between healthy human individuals. Generated by immunoSEQ multiplex PCR, the TCRdb table keeps only in-frame clones and is missing some. Here the sample spans a few hundred thousand clones, about 96% being singletons. Sequences were obtained from naive CD4+ T cells sorted from blood. Documented subset: CD45RA+ positively selected. The receptor set was obtained from a woman in her thirties in good health.

The V gene is TRBV19, the J gene TRBJ1-4; no definite D call. CDR1 and CDR2 (germline): LNHDA, SQIVND (reference sequence). V lost 9 bases, J lost 6 bases, and 14 bases lay in between. The CDR3 extends over 13 amino acids. The CDR3 nucleotides read TGTGCCAGCACGGGCAGCTACCATGAAAAACTGTTTTTT. This codes for CASTGSYHEKLFF.

The CDR3 loop reads CSAPRDEQFF. Here the CDR3 DNA reads TGCAGTGCTCCCCGGGATGAGCAGTTCTTC. The chain joins TRBV20-1 to TRBJ2-1; D unclear. V gave up 5 bases and J gave up 8 bases, with 7 bases separating them. From germline, CDR1 is DFQATT and CDR2 SNEGSKA (reference sequence). CDR3 length: 10 amino acids.

The chain combines TRBV2 with TRBJ1-5; weak D call: TRBD1 (6 bases). Germline V gene sequence: CDR1 SNHLY, CDR2 FYNNEI. The ends were cut back, 4 bases at V and 6 bases at J, with 13 bases in the middle. The CDR3 sequence is 14 residues long. CDR3 protein: CASSGAGAGQPQHF. CDR3 coding DNA: TGTGCCAGCAGTGGGGCAGGGGCGGGTCAGCCCCAGCATTTT.

The V gene is TRBV7-2, the J gene TRBJ1-1, with D perhaps matching TRBD1 (5 bases). With 2 bases removed from V and 4 bases from J, the gap between germline ends came to 8 bases. This CDR3 contains 13 residues. The germline V gene encodes CDR1 SGHTA and CDR2 FQGNSA. The CDR3 reads CASSLKGATEAFF. CDR3 bases: TGTGCCAGCAGCTTAAAAGGGGCCACTGAAGCTTTCTTT. Variable domain in full (rest from reference TRBV7-2 and TRBJ1-1): GAGVSQSPSNKVTEKGKDVELRCDPISGHTALYWYRQSLGQGLEFLIYFQGNSAPDKSGLPSDRFSAERTGGSVSTLTIQRTQQEDSAVYLCASSLKGATEAFFGQGTRLTVV.

This clone has only one observation. This chain uses TRBV5-4 with TRBJ2-2; tentative D call: TRBD1 (6 bases). Germline V CDR1 and CDR2: SGHNT, YYREEE (reference sequence). Trimming left V 2 bases short and J 5 bases short, with 16 bases between. CDR3 length equals 16 residues. The CDR3 is CASSFWPRGGTGELFF. CDR3 nucleotides: TGTGCCAGCAGCTTTTGGCCCCGAGGGGGAACCGGGGAGCTGTTTTTT.

The chain carries TRBV6-5 and TRBJ1-2; D is perhaps TRBD1 (5 bases). With 5 bases removed from V and 6 bases from J, the gap between germline ends came to 13 bases. The CDR3 contains 13 residues. Germline V CDR1 and CDR2: MNHEY, SVGAGI. CDR3 residues: CASSQGRVDGYTF. The CDR3, as DNA: TGTGCCAGCAGTCAGGGACGGGTGGATGGCTACACCTTC.

This chain connects TRBV28 to TRBJ2-7; D may be TRBD2 (5 bases). V was trimmed by 7 bases and J by 6 bases, leaving 19 bases between them. This CDR3 region has 14 residues. Germline V gene data show CDR1 as MDHEN and CDR2 as SYDVKM. This CDR3 is CASTLASPGREQYF. Written as DNA, the CDR3 is TGTGCCAGCACCCTGGCTAGCCCGGGTCGCGAGCAGTACTTC.

This clone was detected once. The chain combines TRBV6-5 with TRBJ1-1; D is undetermined. This CDR3 contains 11 residues. CDR1 MNHEY and CDR2 SVGAGI come from the germline V gene. V was pared by 6 bases and J by 1 base, with 3 bases between. The CDR3 bases are TGTGCCAGCAGGACGAACACTGAAGCTTTCTTT. It encodes CASRTNTEAFF.

The chain employs TRBV7-9 and TRBJ2-5; 7 bases fit TRBD2. CDR1 and CDR2 from the germline V gene are SEHNR and FQNEAQ (reference sequence). V lost 6 bases, J lost 3 bases, and 7 bases stayed unmatched. This CDR3 contains 14 residues. The DNA for the CDR3 is TGTGCCAGCAGGCGGGGGAGGGCAGAAGAGACCCAGTACTTC. It specifies CASRRGRAEETQYF.

This sequence joins TRBV6-4 and TRBJ2-1; 7 nucleotides agree with TRBD1. Germline trimming cut 0 bases from V and 3 bases from J; bases unmatched to any gene: 11. The CDR3 runs 18 residues. Per the germline V gene, CDR1 is MRHNA and CDR2 is SNTAGT. The CDR3 bases are TGTGCCAGCAGTGACTCACCCCGACAGGGAGAGATCTACAATGAGCAGTTCTTC. It codes for CASSDSPRQGEIYNEQFF.

This rearrangement joins TRBV7-9 to TRBJ2-2; 7 bases fit TRBD1. The length of the CDR3 is 16 residues. Per the germline V gene, CDR1 is SEHNR and CDR2 is FQNEAQ (reference sequence). With 11 bases clipped from V and 4 bases from J, the junction kept 16 bases outside the gene matches. CDR3 protein: CALQTGYGIGTGELFF. CDR3 nucleotides: TGTGCCCTCCAGACAGGGTATGGTATTGGCACCGGGGAGCTGTTTTTT.

The CDR3 region has the DNA TGCGCCAGCAGCCACCAGCCCAGGGGAGGCGGCAATCAGCCCCAGCATTTT. This codes for CASSHQPRGGGNQPQHF. The rearrangement joins TRBV4-1 to TRBJ1-5, with D tentatively TRBD1 (6 bases). V lost 3 bases to trimming and J lost 2 bases, with 17 bases between them. The length of the CDR3 is 17 residues. Germline V CDR1 and CDR2: MGHRA, YSYEKL.

CDR3 in amino acids: CASSPTFAGRGETQYF. The CDR3 DNA reads TGTGCCAGTAGCCCTACTTTCGCGGGGAGAGGGGAGACCCAGTACTTC. V gene TRBV19 combines with J gene TRBJ2-5, with D perhaps matching TRBD2 (6 bases). The CDR3 extends over 16 amino acids. V was pared by 6 bases and J by 5 bases, with 22 bases between. Germline CDR1 reads LNHDA; CDR2 reads SQIVND (reference sequence).

The V call is TRBV7-2, the J call TRBJ2-3; no firm D call. CDR1 is SGHTA and CDR2 is FQGNSA in the germline V gene. CDR3 length equals 12 residues. Trimming removed 3 bases at V and 4 bases at J, with 5 bases between. The CDR3 loop is CASSFYADTQYF. Here the CDR3 DNA reads TGTGCCAGCAGCTTTTACGCAGATACGCAGTATTTT.

This clone was found once. The V call is TRBV11-2, the J call TRBJ2-3, with 7 positions matching TRBD2. Germline CDR1 SGHAT, CDR2 FQNNGV. The CDR3 loop spans 15 amino acids. Trimming at V came to 1 base and at J to 6 bases, leaving 7 bases not matched to a gene. CDR3 sequence reads: CASSLGTGGVDTQYF. The DNA of the CDR3 is TGTGCCAGCAGCTTAGGGACGGGAGGAGTGGATACGCAGTATTTT.

V and J are TRBV6-5 and TRBJ2-7; 15 bases agree with TRBD2. Per the germline V gene, CDR1 is MNHEY and CDR2 is SVGAGI. V was clipped by 5 bases and J by 7 bases; unmatched bases: 6. The length of the CDR3 is 15 residues. The CDR3 here is CASSKGLAGGEEQYF. The CDR3 DNA reads as TGTGCCAGCAGTAAGGGACTAGCGGGAGGCGAAGAGCAGTACTTC.

Note on this clone: Other DNA sequences within the sample encode an identical CDR3. This sequence joins TRBV18 and TRBJ1-1; D call uncertain. The germline V gene has CDR1 KGHSH and CDR2 LQKENI. Trimming removed 0 bases from V and 2 bases from J, with 1 base in between. The CDR3 has 12 residues. The CDR3 loop reads CASSPPNTEAFF. The CDR3 DNA reads as TGTGCCAGCTCACCACCTAACACTGAAGCTTTCTTT.